These 16 T cell receptor beta chains share one sample of origin, sequenced in a study of shared clonotypes between healthy human individuals. Using immunoSEQ multiplex PCR, the repertoire was profiled, and TCRdb retains in-frame clones only, with some absent. This repertoire shows roughly 2 million clones, roughly 95% found once; its top ten account for less than 0.15%. What was sequenced was naive CD4+ T cells sorted from blood. The sample's subset: CD45RA+ positively selected. These receptors originate from a man aged 18 to 30 in good health.

On this clone: Other DNA sequences from this sample encode an identical CDR3 as well. The CDR3 DNA reads as TGCGCCAGCAGCCAAGGGCTATTGAACACCGGGGAGCTGTTTTTT. This translates into CASSQGLLNTGELFF. J is TRBJ2-2 and V is TRBV4-1, with D unresolved. CDR1 and CDR2 (germline): MGHRA, YSYEKL. The CDR3 extends over 15 amino acids. The V end lost 1 base, the J end lost 1 base, and 7 bases lay between the germline ends.

The chain couples TRBV11-2 to TRBJ2-7; 9 nucleotides match TRBD2. V shed 5 bases, J shed 5 bases, and the junction held 10 bases outside the gene matches. Germline V gene sequence: CDR1 SGHAT, CDR2 FQNNGV. The CDR3 sequence is 15 residues long. The CDR3 is CASSKGGGLAHEQYF. CDR3 DNA sequence: TGTGCCAGCAGCAAGGGGGGGGGACTAGCCCACGAGCAGTACTTC. Based on the CDR3 plus reference TRBV11-2 and TRBJ2-7, the full variable domain is EAGVAQSPRYKIIEKRQSVAFWCNPISGHATLYWYQQILGQGPKLLIQFQNNGVVDDSQLPKDRFSAERLKGVDSTLKIQPAKLEDSAVYLCASSKGGGLAHEQYFGPGTRLTVT.

Points on this clone: At one end, the junction sequence differs from germline, possibly due to a read error. The gene calls are TRBV2 and TRBJ2-6; D is unresolved. This CDR3 has 14 residues. Germline loops: CDR1 SNHLY, CDR2 FYNNEI. The CDR3 protein is CASREDSGANVLTF. CDR3 DNA: TGTGCCAGCAGGGAAGACTCTGGGGCCAACGTCCTGACTTTC.

A remark on this clone: The identical CDR3 is also encoded by other nucleotide sequences in the sample. The V gene is TRBV7-2, the J gene TRBJ2-7; tentatively, D is TRBD2 (5 bases). The germline V and J ends were trimmed by 0 bases and 7 bases, with 10 bases remaining between them. Germline CDR1 SGHTA, CDR2 FQGNSA. CDR3 length: 13 residues. CDR3 residues: CASSLADLGEQYF. The CDR3 coding sequence is TGTGCCAGCAGCTTAGCGGACTTGGGAGAGCAGTACTTC.

As concerns this clone: This sample includes further DNA sequences coding for the same CDR3. V gene TRBV29-1 combines with J gene TRBJ1-2, with D possibly being TRBD1 (6 bases). CDR3 length: 12 amino acids. The germline V gene encodes CDR1 SQVTM and CDR2 ANQGSEA. V shed 4 bases and J shed 0 bases, with 6 bases lying between them. The CDR3 here is CSVGTANYGYTF. The CDR3 coding sequence is TGCAGCGTTGGGACAGCTAACTATGGCTACACCTTC.

CDR3 amino acids: CASSLASAGFYNEQFF. The CDR3 DNA follows: TGCGCCAGCAGCTTGGCCTCGGCGGGCTTTTACAATGAGCAGTTCTTC. This rearrangement joins TRBV5-1 to TRBJ2-1; possibly TRBD2 for D (5 bases). Germline CDR1 is SGHRS and CDR2 is YFSETQ. V was pared by 0 bases and J by 4 bases, with 14 bases between. The CDR3 spans 16 residues.

This chain connects TRBV6-1 to TRBJ2-3; TRBD1 matches 11 bases. The CDR3 is made up of 15 amino acids. Unmatched junction bases numbered 6, after V lost 8 bases and J lost 2 bases. Germline CDR1 and CDR2: MNHNS and SASEGT. In nucleotides, the CDR3 is TGTGCCAGCCGGTGGACAGGGGGCCCCACAGATACGCAGTATTTT. It encodes CASRWTGGPTDTQYF.

The chain links TRBV7-6 to TRBJ2-5, with a tentative D call TRBD2 (5 bases). This CDR3 spans 14 amino acids. V lost 2 bases to trimming and J lost 5 bases, with 12 bases between them. Germline V gene data show CDR1 as SGHVS and CDR2 as FNYEAQ. CDR3 bases: TGTGCCAGCAGCTTAATGCCGGGATGGGAGACCCAGTACTTC. This codes for CASSLMPGWETQYF.

This chain links TRBV6-5 with TRBJ2-7, with unresolved D. Germline CDR1 reads MNHEY; CDR2 reads SVGAGI. V was pared by 0 bases and J by 5 bases, with 8 bases between. This CDR3 comprises 13 residues. CDR3 sequence reads: CASSYSNGNEQYF. The CDR3 DNA follows: TGTGCCAGCAGTTACTCGAACGGAAACGAGCAGTACTTC.

This chain uses TRBV10-3 with TRBJ2-7, with D possibly being TRBD1 or TRBD2 (6 bases each). CDR1 ENHRY and CDR2 SYGVKD come from the germline V gene. The CDR3 length is 13 residues. V was trimmed by 9 bases and J by 5 bases, leaving 17 bases between them. CDR3 amino acids: CAMRDNSYDEQYF. In DNA form, the CDR3 reads TGTGCCATGCGGGACAACTCCTATGACGAGCAGTACTTC.

The chain is built from TRBV7-2 and TRBJ2-7, with 8 bases identical to TRBD2. The CDR3 spans 15 residues. V was clipped by 2 bases and J by 5 bases; unmatched bases: 8. Germline CDR1 is SGHTA and CDR2 is FQGNSA. CDR3 nucleotide sequence: TGTGCCAGCAGCTTAACGGGCGGGGGGACGAACGAGCAGTACTTC. Its protein is CASSLTGGGTNEQYF. The variable domain in full, with the rest retrieved from reference TRBV7-2 and TRBJ2-7, is GAGVSQSPSNKVTEKGKDVELRCDPISGHTALYWYRQSLGQGLEFLIYFQGNSAPDKSGLPSDRFSAERTGGSVSTLTIQRTQQEDSAVYLCASSLTGGGTNEQYFGPGTRLTVT.

This sequence joins TRBV27 and TRBJ2-1, with TRBD2 identical over 11 bases. V was pared by 0 bases and J by 7 bases, with 17 bases of the junction left unmatched. Germline-derived CDR1 and CDR2 are MNHEY and SMNVEV (reference sequence). CDR3 size: 20 residues. The CDR3 is CASSLSFNRKTSGRENEQFF. The CDR3 DNA follows: TGTGCCAGCAGTTTATCGTTTAACAGGAAAACTAGCGGGAGAGAAAATGAGCAGTTCTTC.

This sequence joins TRBV14 and TRBJ1-1; 9 positions match TRBD1. The germline V gene has CDR1 SGHDN and CDR2 FVKESK. V was pared by 0 bases and J by 4 bases, with 9 bases of the junction left unmatched. This CDR3 comprises 17 residues. In nucleotides, the CDR3 is TGTGCCAGCAGCCAAGAAGGGACAGGGCTGAGGGGCACTGAAGCTTTCTTT. Its protein is CASSQEGTGLRGTEAFF.

This chain joins TRBV5-1 and TRBJ2-7; 11 nucleotides agree with TRBD2. The trim removed 0 bases at V and 4 bases at J, leaving 9 bases unmatched. Germline CDR1 reads SGHRS; CDR2 reads YFSETQ. The CDR3 covers 17 residues. CDR3 amino acids: CASSLGLAGGGWYEQYF. DNA of the CDR3: TGCGCCAGCAGCTTGGGTCTAGCGGGAGGCGGTTGGTACGAGCAGTACTTC.

The genes are TRBV18 and TRBJ2-3; TRBD1 aligns across 8 bases. The CDR3 spans 16 residues. The V gene's germline CDR1 is KGHSH and CDR2 LQKENI. V lost 0 bases and J lost 3; bases outside the gene matches: 5. CDR3 nucleotide sequence: TGTGCCAGCTCACCACCGGGACAGGTCTCAACAGATACGCAGTATTTT. It is translated as CASSPPGQVSTDTQYF.

This sequence joins TRBV28 and TRBJ1-2; D not resolved. The CDR3 loop spans 12 amino acids. Looked up from germline, CDR1 is MDHEN and CDR2 is SYDVKM. V was pared by 4 bases and J by 11 bases, with 14 bases between. DNA of the CDR3: TGTGCCAGCAGTTCGGTGGGGATTAGTTACACCTTC. It yields the protein CASSSVGISYTF.